This T cell receptor (beta chain) was documented in a study of cytomegalovirus exposure and HLA in healthy donors. Broader study findings: Later, an analysis found that TCR clusters from the first cohort tended to co-occur in the 90 to 150 validation repertoires. Reportedly, cytomegalovirus status was diagnosed with high sensitivity and specificity. Specific recognition of CMV antigens was confirmed in vitro for a few chains (all CMV-associated).

The validation cohort, a group of 130 or so subjects, included the donors and was separate from the approximately 650-subject first cohort. Comment on this clone: Its antigen is still unknown.

Clones were sequenced by immunoSEQ multiplex PCR, and TCRdb holds only the in-frame ones, with some missing. The sample lists over 200,000 clones, roughly 85% occurring once. The CDR3 runs to 16 residues. The germline V gene has CDR1 SNHLY and CDR2 FYNNEI. J lost 2 bases, V lost 6 bases, and 12 bases had no gene match. Sequenced input: PBMCs. This chain uses TRBV2 with TRBJ2-7, with 8 positions matching TRBD2. This receptor was identified in a woman aged 18-29 years in good health and CMV-seronegative. The CDR3 nucleotides read TGTGCCAGCAGCCCATGGGGTAGCGGGGCCACCTACGAGCAGTACTTC. This codes for CASSPWGSGATYEQYF. The variable domain in full, completed from reference TRBV2 and TRBJ2-7, reads EPEVTQTPSHQVTQMGQEVILRCVPISNHLYFYWYRQILGQKVEFLVSFYNNEISEKSEIFDDQFSVERPDGSNFTLKIRSTKLEDSAMYFCASSPWGSGATYEQYFGPGTRLTVT.